Below, 19 T cell receptor beta chains from the same sample are listed, as sequenced in a study of blood T cell repertoires in COVID-19. Sequencing used immunoSEQ multiplex PCR; TCRdb keeps in-frame clones, though not all of them. Among roughly 200,000 clones, roughly 82% were seen once, and the ten largest hold more than 7.5%. Sequencing input: PBMCs or T cells enriched from blood (not recorded which). These receptors were collected from a woman in her thirties who had recovered from COVID-19.

The V call is TRBV6-2 or TRBV6-3, the J call TRBJ1-1; no firm D call. V dropped 0 bases and J dropped 11 bases, with 13 bases sitting between them. The CDR3 runs 13 residues. Germline V gene data show CDR1 as MNHEY and CDR2 as SVGEGT. CDR3 DNA sequence: TGTGCCAGCAGTTACTCGGAGGGAATGGGGGCTTTCTTT. Amino acids: CASSYSEGMGAFF.

This clone was counted only a few times. The gene calls are TRBV7-9 and TRBJ1-4, with D perhaps TRBD1 (6 bases). This CDR3 contains 14 residues. V was pared by 11 bases and J by 4 bases, with 17 bases between. Germline CDR1 is SEHNR and CDR2 is FQNEAQ (reference sequence). CDR3 loop: CAGARGGNNEKLFF. In nucleotides, the CDR3 is TGTGCCGGTGCCAGGGGAGGGAATAATGAAAAACTGTTTTTT. The complete variable domain, with remaining parts taken from reference TRBV7-9 and TRBJ1-4, reads DTGVSQNPRHKITKRGQNVTFRCDPISEHNRLYWYRQTLGQGPEFLTYFQNEAQLEKSRLLSDRFSAERPKGSFSTLEIQRTEQGDSAMYLCAGARGGNNEKLFFGSGTQLSVL.

The chain combines TRBV5-1 with TRBJ1-2; TRBD1 agrees at 7 bases. Germline assignment: CDR1 SGHRS and CDR2 YFSETQ. V was clipped by 0 bases and J by 4 bases; unmatched bases: 3. The CDR3 loop spans 14 amino acids. CDR3 region: CASSLDQGGYGYTF. In nucleotides, the CDR3 is TGCGCCAGCAGCTTGGATCAGGGGGGCTATGGCTACACCTTC.

The V and J genes are TRBV27 and TRBJ1-2, with TRBD1 matching over 9 bases. Germline loops: CDR1 MNHEY, CDR2 SMNVEV (reference sequence). This CDR3 contains 14 residues. The ends lost 6 bases at V and 8 bases at J; junction bases unmatched: 10. CDR3 loop: CASRRTGDAWGYTF. In DNA, the CDR3 is TGTGCCAGCAGACGGACAGGGGACGCGTGGGGCTACACCTTC.

The chain is built from TRBV28 and TRBJ2-7; weak D call: TRBD1 (7 bases). Germline V CDR1 and CDR2: MDHEN, SYDVKM. With 3 bases removed from V and 5 bases from J, the gap between germline ends came to 14 bases. CDR3 length: 14 residues. This chain's CDR3 is CASSLGQGGDEQYF. The CDR3 DNA reads as TGTGCCAGCAGTTTGGGTCAGGGGGGCGACGAGCAGTACTTC.

This clone has just one count. The rearrangement joins TRBV15 to TRBJ2-7; no firm D call. Per germline, CDR1 LNHNV and CDR2 YYDKDF (reference sequence). CDR3 length equals 13 residues. V was trimmed by 0 bases and J by 7 bases, leaving 10 bases between them. CDR3 in DNA: TGTGCCACCAGCAGAGACCGAGCTCTGGAGCAGTACTTC. It translates to CATSRDRALEQYF. Full variable domain (remainder filled in from reference TRBV15 and TRBJ2-7): DAMVIQNPRYQVTQFGKPVTLSCSQTLNHNVMYWYQQKSSQAPKLLFHYYDKDFNNEADTPDNFQSRRPNTSFCFLDIRSPGLGDTAMYLCATSRDRALEQYFGPGTRLTVT.

The chain uses TRBV9 and TRBJ1-4; 9 nucleotides agree with TRBD1. This CDR3 is built from 15 residues. Germline V gene data show CDR1 as SGDLS and CDR2 as YYNGEE. The V segment lost 4 bases and the J segment 4 bases; nucleotides outside the gene matches: 5. The CDR3 region has the DNA TGTGCCAGCAGCTTACCGGGACAGGGTAATGAAAAACTGTTTTTT. This translates into CASSLPGQGNEKLFF. Full variable domain (rest looked up from reference TRBV9 and TRBJ1-4): DSGVTQTPKHLITATGQRVTLRCSPRSGDLSVYWYQQSLDQGLQFLIQYYNGEERAKGNILERFSAQQFPDLHSELNLSSLELGDSALYFCASSLPGQGNEKLFFGSGTQLSVL.

The rearrangement links TRBV5-1 to TRBJ2-2, with TRBD2 matching over 7 bases. From germline, CDR1 is SGHRS and CDR2 YFSETQ. J was trimmed by 0 bases and V by 4 bases; bases with no gene match: 6. The length of the CDR3 is 16 residues. The CDR3, as DNA: TGCGCCAGCAGCCCCAGCGGGACCCCGAACACCGGGGAGCTGTTTTTT. It specifies CASSPSGTPNTGELFF.

The rearrangement joins TRBV5-1 to TRBJ2-3; TRBD2 agrees at 12 bases. J gave up 10 bases and V 4 bases, and 13 bases lay outside the gene matches. This CDR3 contains 16 residues. CDR1 is SGHRS, CDR2 YFSETQ, per germline. CDR3 nucleotide sequence: TGCGCCAGCAGCCCAGCCTTTATGACTAGCGGGGGTTCGCAGTATTTT. Amino acids: CASSPAFMTSGGSQYF.

This sequence joins TRBV28 and TRBJ1-1, with D perhaps TRBD1 (6 bases). The germline gives CDR1 MDHEN, CDR2 SYDVKM. The ends were cut back, 3 bases at V and 0 bases at J, with 8 bases in the middle. The CDR3 consists of 14 residues. CDR3 coding DNA: TGTGCCAGCAGTTTGGACAGTCTGAACACTGAAGCTTTCTTT. This gives the protein CASSLDSLNTEAFF. Full variable domain (missing parts from reference TRBV28 and TRBJ1-1): DVKVTQSSRYLVKRTGEKVFLECVQDMDHENMFWYRQDPGLGLRLIYFSYDVKMKEKGDIPEGYSVSREKKERFSLILESASTNQTSMYLCASSLDSLNTEAFFGQGTRLTVV.

This clone was observed a few times. The chain joins TRBV2 to TRBJ1-1, with TRBD1 identical over 9 bases. Germline V gives CDR1 SNHLY, CDR2 FYNNEI. The CDR3 contains 16 residues. The V gene end was trimmed by 6 bases and the J gene end by 3 bases; junction bases not matched to a gene: 11. The CDR3, as DNA: TGTGCCAGCAGCGCCGGGACAGGGCATCGGGACACTGAAGCTTTCTTT. Amino acids: CASSAGTGHRDTEAFF. Combining the CDR3 with reference TRBV2 and TRBJ1-1 gives the whole variable domain EPEVTQTPSHQVTQMGQEVILRCVPISNHLYFYWYRQILGQKVEFLVSFYNNEISEKSEIFDDQFSVERPDGSNFTLKIRSTKLEDSAMYFCASSAGTGHRDTEAFFGQGTRLTVV.

The V call is TRBV4-1, the J call TRBJ1-2; 8 bases agree with TRBD1. The CDR3 has 13 residues. Germline lookup yields CDR1 MGHRA and CDR2 YSYEKL. Losses at the gene ends were 4 bases for V and 4 bases for J; bases not matched to a gene: 2. CDR3 residues: CASSRGQGYGYTF. CDR3 sequence (DNA): TGCGCCAGCAGCCGAGGACAGGGCTATGGCTACACCTTC.

This clone was counted only a few times. The chain links TRBV7-9 to TRBJ2-7; 9 bases map to TRBD2. Trimming cost V 5 bases and J 3 bases; bases outside gene matches: 8. This CDR3 spans 15 amino acids. Germline assignment: CDR1 SEHNR and CDR2 FQNEAQ (reference sequence). This CDR3 is CASSPLTSGHYEQYF. The CDR3 DNA reads as TGTGCCAGCAGCCCCCTGACTAGCGGACACTACGAGCAGTACTTC. The full variable domain, completed using reference TRBV7-9 and TRBJ2-7, is DTGVSQNPRHKITKRGQNVTFRCDPISEHNRLYWYRQTLGQGPEFLTYFQNEAQLEKSRLLSDRFSAERPKGSFSTLEIQRTEQGDSAMYLCASSPLTSGHYEQYFGPGTRLTVT.

This clone was seen more than once but under ten times. The chain joins TRBV6-5 to TRBJ2-1; 8 bases are shared with TRBD2. The germline CDR1 and CDR2 sequences are MNHEY and SVGAGI. The CDR3 runs 15 residues. V dropped 6 bases and J dropped 7; count of bases not matched to a gene: 11. CDR3 sequence: CASRYSGTSWNEQFF. In nucleotides, the CDR3 is TGTGCCAGCAGATATAGCGGGACTTCTTGGAATGAGCAGTTCTTC.

The CDR3 here is CASRELLAGGSNEQFF. CDR3 coding DNA: TGTGCCAGCAGGGAACTACTAGCGGGAGGATCCAATGAGCAGTTCTTC. This chain uses TRBV28 with TRBJ2-1; the match to TRBD2 covers 12 bases. This CDR3 contains 16 residues. CDR1 and CDR2 from the germline V gene are MDHEN and SYDVKM. The trim removed 6 bases at V and 6 bases at J, leaving 9 bases unmatched.

V is TRBV4-1 and J is TRBJ2-1; 9 nucleotides agree with TRBD2. The CDR3 is 15 amino acids. Germline trimming cut 1 base from V and 3 bases from J; bases unmatched to any gene: 1. CDR1 MGHRA and CDR2 YSYEKL come from the germline V gene. The CDR3 protein is CASSQATSGYNEQFF. In DNA form, the CDR3 reads TGCGCCAGCAGCCAAGCGACTAGCGGCTACAATGAGCAGTTCTTC.

This sequence joins TRBV6-5 and TRBJ1-2, with TRBD1 identical over 7 bases. The CDR3 runs to 12 residues. Germline values: CDR1 MNHEY, CDR2 SVGAGI. J was trimmed by 6 bases and V by 2 bases; bases with no gene match: 0. DNA for the CDR3: TGTGCCAGCAGTTACGGACAGGATGGCTACACCTTC. Protein product: CASSYGQDGYTF.

The V call is TRBV27, the J call TRBJ1-2, with 8 bases identical to TRBD1. The V gene's germline CDR1 is MNHEY and CDR2 SMNVEV (reference sequence). The CDR3 has 16 amino acids. Trimming at V came to 0 bases and at J to 4 bases, leaving 7 bases not matched to a gene. The CDR3 nucleotides read TGTGCCAGCAGTTTATCCCGGGACAGGATATTCTATGGCTACACCTTC. Protein: CASSLSRDRIFYGYTF.

This clone was observed once. The rearrangement links TRBV5-5 to TRBJ2-5, with 11 bases aligning to TRBD1. Unmatched junction bases numbered 4, after V lost 1 base and J lost 2 bases. Germline assignment: CDR1 SGHKS and CDR2 YYEKEE (reference sequence). The CDR3 loop spans 16 amino acids. CDR3 region: CASSLPGQGVQETQYF. The CDR3, as DNA: TGTGCCAGCAGCTTGCCGGGACAGGGGGTTCAAGAGACCCAGTACTTC. Looking up the rest from reference TRBV5-5 and TRBJ2-5 gives the full variable domain: DAGVTQSPTHLIKTRGQQVTLRCSPISGHKSVSWYQQVLGQGPQFIFQYYEKEERGRGNFPDRFSARQFPNYSSELNVNALLLGDSALYLCASSLPGQGVQETQYFGPGTRLLVL.